The entry below describes one T cell receptor (beta chain). As yet, its antigen is unknown. These data originate in a study of CD8 T cells in Susac syndrome. Broader study findings: The number of Susac-specific public clones found was roughly 16 in total CD8+ repertoires and 4 to 6 in CD8+ TEMRA repertoires.

CDR1 GTSNPN and CDR2 SVGIG come from the germline V gene (reference sequence). With 3 bases clipped from V and 4 bases from J, the junction kept 5 bases outside the gene matches. The CDR3 extends over 15 amino acids. CD8+ and CD4+ T cells from blood underwent TCR beta sequencing. The patients with Susac syndrome were individuals who fulfilled the recently defined diagnostic criteria for disease that was either definite or probable. Reverse transcription of about 0.5 to 1 ug RNA was carried out with random hexamers. With immunoSEQ multiplex PCR, TCR beta CDR3 was amplified across 54 Vbeta and 13 Jbeta. TCRdb fed the immunoSEQ multiplex PCR reads into MiXCR, producing one record per CDR3 protein. The data contain about 190,000 distinct CDR3 sequences, just under 95% of them singletons.

The chain combines TRBV30 with TRBJ2-3; 12 bases map to TRBD2. This sequence originates from a human donor with Susac syndrome. The sequenced sample consisted of CD8+ T cells from PBMCs. CDR3 nucleotides: TGTGCCTGGAGGCTAGCGGGGGGGCCCCCAGATACGCAGTATTTT. This sequence encodes CAWRLAGGPPDTQYF.